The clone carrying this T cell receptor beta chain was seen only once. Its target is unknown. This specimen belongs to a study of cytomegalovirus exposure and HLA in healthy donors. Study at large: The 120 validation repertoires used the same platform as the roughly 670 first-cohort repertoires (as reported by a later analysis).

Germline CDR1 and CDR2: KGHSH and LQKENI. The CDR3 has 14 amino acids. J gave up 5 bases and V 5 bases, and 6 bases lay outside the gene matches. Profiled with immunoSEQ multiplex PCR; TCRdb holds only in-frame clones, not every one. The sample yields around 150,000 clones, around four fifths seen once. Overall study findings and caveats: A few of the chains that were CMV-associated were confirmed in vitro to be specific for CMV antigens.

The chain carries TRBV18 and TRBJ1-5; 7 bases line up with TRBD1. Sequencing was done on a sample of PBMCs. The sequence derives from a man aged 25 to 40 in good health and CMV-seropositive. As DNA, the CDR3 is TGTGCCAGCTCAGAACAGGGGAGCGATCAGCCCCAGCATTTT. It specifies CASSEQGSDQPQHF.